The text below deals with one TCR beta chain. One junction end disagrees with the germline gene, perhaps due to a read error. The sample belongs to a study of blood T cell repertoires in COVID-19. Turning to the study itself: Sources were T cells, B-cell-depleted T cells, or PBMCs; the material itself was cDNA or gDNA.

Sequencing used immunoSEQ multiplex PCR; TCRdb keeps in-frame clones, though not all of them. Seen here are about 58,000 clones, more than 60% observed once, and the top ten hold 4.9%. The sample was peripheral blood. This sequence was found in a human donor in a cohort sampled during active COVID-19.

The CDR3 coding sequence is TGTGCTAGCAGCTTAGCGGGTAACAGAGTCATGGAGCAGTACTTC. Its protein is CASSLAGNRVMEQYF. This chain uses TRBV7-7 with TRBJ2-7; 7 bases map to TRBD2. The germline V gene encodes CDR1 SSHAT and CDR2 FNYEAQ (reference sequence). CDR3 length equals 15 residues.